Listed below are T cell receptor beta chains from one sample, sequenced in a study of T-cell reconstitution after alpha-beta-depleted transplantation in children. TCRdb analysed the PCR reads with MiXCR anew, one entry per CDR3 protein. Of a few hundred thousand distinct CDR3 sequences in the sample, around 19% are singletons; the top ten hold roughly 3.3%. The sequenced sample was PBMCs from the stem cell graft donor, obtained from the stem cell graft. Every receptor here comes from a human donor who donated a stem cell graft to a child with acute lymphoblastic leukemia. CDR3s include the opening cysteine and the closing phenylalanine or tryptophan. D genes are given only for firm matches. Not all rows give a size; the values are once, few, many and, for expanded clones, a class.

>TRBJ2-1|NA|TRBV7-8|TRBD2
TGTGCCAGCAGCTCTGAGCCCGGGACTAGCGGGGCGAAGGAGCAGTTCTTC
CASSSEPGTSGAKEQFF
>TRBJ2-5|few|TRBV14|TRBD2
TGTGCCAGCAGCCCCCCGACTAGCGGAGTAGGTGAGACCCAGTACTTC
CASSPPTSGVGETQYF
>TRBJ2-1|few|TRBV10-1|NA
TGCGCCAGCAGTGACGACTACAATGAGCAGTTCTTC
CASSDDYNEQFF
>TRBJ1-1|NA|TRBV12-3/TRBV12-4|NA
TGTGCCAGCTGTCCAGGCTTTATGAACACTGAAGCTTTCTTT
CASCPGFMNTEAFF
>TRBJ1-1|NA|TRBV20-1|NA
TGCAGTGCTCGGGGTCCCGGGGGGAACACTGAAGCTTTCTTT
CSARGPGGNTEAFF
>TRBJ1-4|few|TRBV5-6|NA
TGTGCCAGCAGCTTGCAGTCCGGGACAAAACTGTTTTTT
CASSLQSGTKLFF
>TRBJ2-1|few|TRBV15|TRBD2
TGTGCCACCAGCAGAGAGCTAGCGGGAGATGAGCAGTTCTTC
CATSRELAGDEQFF
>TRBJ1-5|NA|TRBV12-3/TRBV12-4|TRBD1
TGTGCCAGCAGAGGGACAGGGGCTCTCAATCAGCCCCAGCATTTT
CASRGTGALNQPQHF
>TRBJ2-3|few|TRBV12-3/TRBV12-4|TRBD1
TGTGCCAGCAGCCCCGGGACAGAGCCCAGCACAGATACGCAGTATTTT
CASSPGTEPSTDTQYF
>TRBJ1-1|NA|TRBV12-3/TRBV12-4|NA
TGTGCCAGCAGACCCAGACAGCGAGTCACTGAAGCTTTCTTT
CASRPRQRVTEAFF
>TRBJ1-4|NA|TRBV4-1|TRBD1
TGCGCCAGCAGCCAAGAAGACAGGGCGGCTGAAAAACTGTTTTTT
CASSQEDRAAEKLFF
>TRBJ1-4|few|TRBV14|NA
TGTGCCAGCAGCCACGGCCCAGGTGCCGTTAATGAAAAACTGTTTTTT
CASSHGPGAVNEKLFF
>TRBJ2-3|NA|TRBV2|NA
TGTGCCAGCAGCCGTAGGCCAGATACGCAGTATTTT
CASSRRPDTQYF
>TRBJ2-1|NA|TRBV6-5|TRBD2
TGTGCCAGCAGTTACTCGGGGACTATCTACAATGAGCAGTTCTTC
CASSYSGTIYNEQFF
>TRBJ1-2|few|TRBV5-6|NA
TGTGCCAGCAGCTACGCCGGACAGCCCTATGGCTACACCTTC
CASSYAGQPYGYTF
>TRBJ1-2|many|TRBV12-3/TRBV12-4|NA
TGTGCCAGCAGTTTAGGTCCGCTCTATGGCTACACCTTC
CASSLGPLYGYTF
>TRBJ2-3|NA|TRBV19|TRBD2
TGTGCCAGTAGAACGGGACTAGAAAGCGGTACGCAGTATTTT
CASRTGLESGTQYF
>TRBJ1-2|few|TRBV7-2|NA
TGTGCCAGCAGCTTAGACAGCGCGATCTATGGCTACACCTTC
CASSLDSAIYGYTF
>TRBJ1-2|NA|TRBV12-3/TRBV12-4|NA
TGTGCCAGCAGGCCCGGGTACTTAGGGTATGGCTACACCTTC
CASRPGYLGYGYTF
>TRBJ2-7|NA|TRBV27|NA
TGTGCCAGCTGCCCCCGGGGTCTTTCCTACGAGCAGTACTTC
CASCPRGLSYEQYF
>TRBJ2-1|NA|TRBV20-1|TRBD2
TGCAGTGCTAAAGCGCAGCGACTAGCGGGAGCGTACAATGAGCAGTTCTTC
CSAKAQRLAGAYNEQFF
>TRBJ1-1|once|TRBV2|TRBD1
TGTGCCAGCAGTGAGACAGGGGGAGCACCGAACACTGAAGCTTTCTTT
CASSETGGAPNTEAFF
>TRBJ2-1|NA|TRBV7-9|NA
TGTGCCAGCAGACCTGGCCGGGACTTCTCCTACAATGAGCAGTTCTTC
CASRPGRDFSYNEQFF
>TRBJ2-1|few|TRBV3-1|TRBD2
TGTGCCAGCAAGCTAGCGGGAGTTAATGAGCAGTTCTTC
CASKLAGVNEQFF
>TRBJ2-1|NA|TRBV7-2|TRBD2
TGTGCCAGCAGCTTCCCTAGCCGCCTAGCGGGAGAACGAGAGCAGTTCTTC
CASSFPSRLAGEREQFF
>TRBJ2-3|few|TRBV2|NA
TGTGCCTGCCAGGAAGATTTGACGTATGGTCCTACAGATACGCAGTATTTT
CACQEDLTYGPTDTQYF
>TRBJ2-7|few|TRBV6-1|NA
TGTGCCAGCAGTGAAGCCCCGACAGTTACCTACGAGCAGTACTTC
CASSEAPTVTYEQYF
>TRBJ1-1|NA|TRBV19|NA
TGTGCCAGTAGAGACGGCGGGGTGAACACTGAAGCTTTCTTT
CASRDGGVNTEAFF
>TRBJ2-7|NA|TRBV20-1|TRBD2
TGCAGTGCTAGCGGAGCCGGGACTAGGACCTACGAGCAGTACTTC
CSASGAGTRTYEQYF
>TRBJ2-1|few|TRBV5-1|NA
TGCGCCAGCAGCATAAAGGACAATGAGCAGTTCTTC
CASSIKDNEQFF
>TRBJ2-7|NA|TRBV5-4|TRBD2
TGTGCCAGCAGCCCAGGGACTAGCGGGAGGGCCGGTGAGCAGTACTTC
CASSPGTSGRAGEQYF